Below, 9 T cell receptor beta chains from the same sample are listed, as sequenced in a study of TIL therapy for anti-PD-1-resistant metastatic lung cancer. The libraries were made with immunoSEQ v3. Sequenced by immunoSEQ multiplex PCR; TCRdb stores in-frame clones only, minus some. The repertoire holds roughly 58,000 clones, with approximately 78% as singletons. Time point in this sample: pre-treatment sample, taken before nivolumab and TIL therapy. Sequencing was performed on blood, taken at baseline. All receptors come from a person aged 25-85 years with non-small cell lung cancer.

V usage is TRBV18 and J usage is TRBJ2-7; a possible D gene is TRBD2 (6 bases). Germline V gene lookup returns CDR1 KGHSH and CDR2 LQKENI. V lost 2 bases, J lost 6 bases, and 11 bases lay in between. The CDR3 spans 13 residues. CDR3 bases: TGTGCCAGCTCACCAGCGCTCGGGAGCGAGCAGTACTTC. As protein: CASSPALGSEQYF.

V gene TRBV6-2 or TRBV6-3 combines with J gene TRBJ1-1; D gene ambiguous. The CDR3 totals 16 residues. Germline CDR1 MNHEY, CDR2 SVGEGT. V was cut by 2 bases and J by 7 bases, with 20 bases left in between. The CDR3 DNA reads TGTGCCAGCAGTTACCCCCTTTACGGGGAGCAGGATGAAGCTTTCTTT. It translates to CASSYPLYGEQDEAFF.

This clone was observed a few times. The chain carries TRBV6-6 and TRBJ2-7, with TRBD2 matching 9 bases. The CDR3 contains 14 residues. The V gene's germline CDR1 is MNHNY and CDR2 SVGAGI (reference sequence). Trimming cost V 4 bases and J 7 bases; bases outside gene matches: 8. The CDR3 region is CASSSSLAGIEQYF. The CDR3 bases are TGTGCCAGCAGTTCAAGTCTAGCGGGAATAGAGCAGTACTTC.

The chain carries TRBV7-8 and TRBJ2-1; TRBD2 might be the D (6 bases). The CDR3 has 12 amino acids. Between the trimmed V and J ends, which lost 8 bases and 5 bases, there was a span of 10 bases. Per germline, CDR1 SGHVS and CDR2 FQNEAQ. The CDR3 protein is CASGGMNNEQFF. In DNA, the CDR3 is TGTGCCAGCGGCGGGATGAACAATGAGCAGTTCTTC.

The V and J genes are TRBV29-1 and TRBJ2-1; D ambiguous. The CDR3 is made up of 12 amino acids. The V end lost 7 bases, the J end lost 6 bases, and 13 bases lay between the germline ends. Germline V gene lookup returns CDR1 SQVTM and CDR2 ANQGSEA. The CDR3 loop is CSGRTVGNEQFF. CDR3 DNA sequence: TGCAGCGGACGGACGGTAGGCAATGAGCAGTTCTTC.

The rearrangement joins TRBV7-6 to TRBJ1-2, with D perhaps TRBD1 (6 bases). CDR1 is SGHVS and CDR2 is FNYEAQ in the germline V gene. The CDR3 sequence is 12 residues long. Trimming cost V 6 bases and J 3 bases, with 8 bases left between them. The CDR3 loop reads CASRGADYGYTF. CDR3 bases: TGTGCCAGCAGGGGGGCAGACTATGGCTACACCTTC.

The chain couples TRBV2 to TRBJ2-7; 7 bases fit TRBD2. The germline CDR1 and CDR2 sequences are SNHLY and FYNNEI. This CDR3 comprises 16 residues. V was pared by 5 bases and J by 4 bases, with 14 bases of the junction left unmatched. The CDR3 nucleotides are TGTGCCAGCAGTCCGAGCGGGACCTCCCTTCTATACGAGCAGTACTTC. Its translation: CASSPSGTSLLYEQYF.

This clone was seen once. This chain connects TRBV5-1 to TRBJ1-2; D is perhaps TRBD1 (5 bases). This CDR3 comprises 13 residues. Germline CDR1 SGHRS, CDR2 YFSETQ. V was pared by 0 bases and J by 2 bases, with 5 bases between. The CDR3: CASSLDRNYGYTF. The CDR3 DNA reads TGCGCCAGCAGCTTGGACAGGAACTATGGCTACACCTTC.

With regard to this clone: The junction differs from germline at one of its ends, possibly a read error. The J gene is TRBJ2-2, the V gene TRBV5-1; D might be TRBD1 (6 bases). Germline lookup yields CDR1 SGHRS and CDR2 YFSETQ. The CDR3 is 14 amino acids. The CDR3 sequence: CASSLSIRTAGEVF. The DNA of the CDR3 is TGCGCCAGCAGCCTTTCCATCCGGACAGCCGGAGAAGTTTTT.